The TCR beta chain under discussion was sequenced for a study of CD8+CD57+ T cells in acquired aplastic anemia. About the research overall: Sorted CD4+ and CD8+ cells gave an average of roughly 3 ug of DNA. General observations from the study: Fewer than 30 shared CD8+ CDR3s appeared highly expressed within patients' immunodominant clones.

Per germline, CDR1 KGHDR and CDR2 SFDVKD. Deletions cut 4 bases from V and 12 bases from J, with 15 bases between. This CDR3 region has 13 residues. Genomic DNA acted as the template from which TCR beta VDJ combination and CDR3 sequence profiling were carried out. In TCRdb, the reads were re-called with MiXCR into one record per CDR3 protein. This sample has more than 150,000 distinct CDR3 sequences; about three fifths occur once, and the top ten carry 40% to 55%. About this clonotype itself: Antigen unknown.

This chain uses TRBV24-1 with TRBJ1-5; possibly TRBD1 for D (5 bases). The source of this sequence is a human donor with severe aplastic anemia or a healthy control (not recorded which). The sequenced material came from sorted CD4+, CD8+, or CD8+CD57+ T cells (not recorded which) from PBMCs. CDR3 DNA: TGTGCCACCAGTGAGGATGACAGCCACTTCCAGCATTTT. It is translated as CATSEDDSHFQHF.